This passage covers 8 T cell receptor beta chains from one sample sequenced in a study of T-cell reconstitution after alpha-beta-depleted transplantation in children. As it was prepared, the TCRbeta library received unique molecular identifiers. TCRdb reprocessed the PCR reads via MiXCR and lists one record per CDR3 protein. Altogether 250,000 to 350,000 distinct CDR3 sequences are present, about a tenth being singletons, with the ten largest covering about 9.5%. Material: PBMCs from the stem cell graft donor, obtained from the stem cell graft. All receptors come from a human donor who donated a stem cell graft to a child with SCID.

This clonotype has a handful of counts. The rearrangement links TRBV6-5 to TRBJ1-1; D uncertain. Trimming pared 2 bases from V and 1 base from J, leaving 8 bases between. The germline V gene has CDR1 MNHEY and CDR2 SVGAGI. The CDR3 has 14 amino acids. CDR3 nucleotide sequence: TGTGCCAGCAGTTACCGGGCCGGGAACACTGAAGCTTTCTTT. This sequence encodes CASSYRAGNTEAFF.

The chain couples TRBV5-1 to TRBJ1-1, with 8 bases that match TRBD1. This CDR3 spans 17 amino acids. Germline V gene data show CDR1 as SGHRS and CDR2 as YFSETQ. Unmatched junction bases numbered 11, after V lost 4 bases and J lost 0 bases. The CDR3 DNA reads as TGCGCCAGCAGCCACCAAACGGAGGACAGGGTGAACACTGAAGCTTTCTTT. Translation: CASSHQTEDRVNTEAFF. The full variable domain, its missing parts supplied by reference TRBV5-1 and TRBJ1-1, is KAGVTQTPRYLIKTRGQQVTLSCSPISGHRSVSWYQQTPGQGLQFLFEYFSETQRNKGNFPGRFSGRQFSNSRSEMNVSTLELGDSALYLCASSHQTEDRVNTEAFFGQGTRLTVV.

This clonotype showed up many times. The DNA of the CDR3 is TGTGCCAGCAGTGCGGCTAGCGGTAACAATGAGCAGTTCTTC. It yields the protein CASSAASGNNEQFF. This chain joins TRBV6-1 and TRBJ2-1; 7 bases fit TRBD2. The CDR3 runs to 14 residues. The ends lost 4 bases at V and 5 bases at J; junction bases unmatched: 5. Germline CDR1 is MNHNS and CDR2 is SASEGT.

V usage is TRBV7-6 and J usage is TRBJ2-1, with 9 bases identical to TRBD2. J was trimmed by 0 bases and V by 5 bases; bases with no gene match: 11. Germline lookup yields CDR1 SGHVS and CDR2 FNYEAQ. The CDR3 is 18 amino acids. CDR3 protein: CASSRGSGGLSSYNEQFF. CDR3 in DNA: TGTGCCAGCAGCCGGGGGAGCGGGGGGCTGAGCTCCTACAATGAGCAGTTCTTC.

This clonotype was observed at least ten times. The CDR3 DNA reads as TGTGCCAGCAGCAACCCGGACAGCTCTGGAAACACCATATATTTT. Translating gives CASSNPDSSGNTIYF. The chain is built from TRBV12-3 or TRBV12-4 and TRBJ1-3, with D tentatively TRBD1 (6 bases). The length of the CDR3 is 15 residues. V lost 6 bases and J 0 bases, leaving 12 bases between the germline ends.

This clonotype has only a few counts. The genes are TRBV20-1 and TRBJ2-7; D may be TRBD2 (6 bases). Trimming took off 5 bases at V and 7 bases at J, with 21 bases between the two ends. Germline V lookup: CDR1 DFQATT, CDR2 SNEGSKA (reference sequence). CDR3 length: 14 amino acids. The CDR3 reads CSAGPGASYGEQYF. The CDR3 region has the DNA TGCAGTGCTGGCCCGGGAGCTTCTTACGGGGAGCAGTACTTC.

V is TRBV11-2 and J is TRBJ2-7; D not resolved. Germline-derived CDR1 and CDR2 are SGHAT and FQNNGV. The V gene lost 5 bases and the J gene lost 6 bases, with 8 bases spanning the gap. This CDR3 comprises 11 residues. CDR3 bases: TGTGCCAGCAGCACCCAGATCGAGCAGTACTTC. Translating it yields CASSTQIEQYF.

This clonotype was seen a handful of times. The V gene is TRBV14, the J gene TRBJ1-3; D possibly corresponds to TRBD1 (6 bases). This CDR3 region has 14 residues. The V gene's germline CDR1 is SGHDN and CDR2 FVKESK. Deletions cut 1 base from V and 5 bases from J, with 9 bases between. CDR3 DNA: TGTGCCAGCAGCCAAGTCGGGGGCAGAAACACCATATATTTT. Protein: CASSQVGGRNTIYF.